This TCR beta chain originates from a study of radiation and T cells in renal cell carcinoma. Study results and limitations: Baseline intratumoral clonotype presence is unknown without pretreatment biopsies. From baseline, blood top tumor clonotypes peaked at 2 weeks post-radiation.

Time point defined: baseline pretreatment blood. Treatment given: 15 Gy SBRT to primary tumor, nephrectomy 4 weeks later. Blood was sampled at baseline, 2 weeks and 4 weeks after SBRT. The patient's renal cell carcinoma had clear cell pathology. The table came from immunoSEQ multiplex PCR; TCRdb's copy has only in-frame clones and leaves some out. The sample lists more than 140,000 clones; approximately 82% were seen once. Worth noting for this clone: Its matching antigen is unknown.

CDR3 size: 18 residues. The J segment lost 0 bases and the V segment lost 4 bases, leaving 5 bases of the junction unmatched. Germline assignment: CDR1 ENHRY and CDR2 SYGVKD. This specimen consisted of blood, obtained from a patient whose treatment included radiotherapy and nephrectomy. J is TRBJ2-1 and V is TRBV10-3, with 14 nucleotides matching TRBD2. The sequence derives from a woman in her forties or fifties with renal cell carcinoma. Written as DNA, the CDR3 is TGTGCCATCAGTGTGACTAGCGGGAGGGCGAGCTCCTACAATGAGCAGTTCTTC. The encoded protein is CAISVTSGRASSYNEQFF.